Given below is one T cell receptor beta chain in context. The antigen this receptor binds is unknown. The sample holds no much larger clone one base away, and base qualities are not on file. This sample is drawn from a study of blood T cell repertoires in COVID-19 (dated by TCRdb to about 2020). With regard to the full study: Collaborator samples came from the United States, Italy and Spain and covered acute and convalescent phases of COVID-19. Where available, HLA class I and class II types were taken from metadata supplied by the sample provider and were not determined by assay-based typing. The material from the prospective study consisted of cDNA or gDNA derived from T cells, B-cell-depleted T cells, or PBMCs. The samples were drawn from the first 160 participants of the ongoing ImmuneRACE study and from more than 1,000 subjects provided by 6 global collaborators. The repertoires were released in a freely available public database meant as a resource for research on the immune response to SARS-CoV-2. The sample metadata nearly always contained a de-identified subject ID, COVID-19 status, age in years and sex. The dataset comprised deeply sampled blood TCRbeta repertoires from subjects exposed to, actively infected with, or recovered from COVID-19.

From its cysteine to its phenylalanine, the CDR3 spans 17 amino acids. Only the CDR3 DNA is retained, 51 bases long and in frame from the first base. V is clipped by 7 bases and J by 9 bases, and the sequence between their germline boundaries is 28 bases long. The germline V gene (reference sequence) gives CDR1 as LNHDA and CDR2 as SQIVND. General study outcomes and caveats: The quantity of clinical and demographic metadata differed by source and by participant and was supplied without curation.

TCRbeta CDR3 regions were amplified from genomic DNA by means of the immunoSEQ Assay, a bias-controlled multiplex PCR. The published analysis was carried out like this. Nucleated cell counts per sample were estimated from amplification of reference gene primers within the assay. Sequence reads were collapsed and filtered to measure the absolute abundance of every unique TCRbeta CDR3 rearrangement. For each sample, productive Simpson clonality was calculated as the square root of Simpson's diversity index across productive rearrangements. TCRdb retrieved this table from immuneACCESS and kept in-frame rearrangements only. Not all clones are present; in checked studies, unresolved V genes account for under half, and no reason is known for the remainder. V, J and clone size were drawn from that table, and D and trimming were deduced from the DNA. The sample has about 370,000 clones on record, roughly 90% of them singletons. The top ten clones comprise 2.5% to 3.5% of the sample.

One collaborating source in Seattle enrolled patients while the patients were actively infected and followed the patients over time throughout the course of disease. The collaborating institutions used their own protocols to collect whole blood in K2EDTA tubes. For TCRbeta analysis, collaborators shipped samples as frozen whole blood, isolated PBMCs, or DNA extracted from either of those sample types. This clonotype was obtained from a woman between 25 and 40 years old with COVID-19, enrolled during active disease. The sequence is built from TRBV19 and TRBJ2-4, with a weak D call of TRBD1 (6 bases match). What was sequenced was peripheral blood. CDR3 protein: CASTSVATGFEGSIQYF. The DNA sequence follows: TGTGCCAGTACCTCCGTCGCCACAGGGTTTGAGGGCAGCATTCAGTACTTC.